This is a list of T cell receptor beta chains from one sample in a study of a mutant IDH1 vaccine in newly diagnosed glioma. These receptors lack a known antigen. TCRdb keeps only in-frame clones here, not all; method: immunoSEQ multiplex PCR. The repertoire has 30,000 to 40,000 clones, roughly 76% of them found once; the top ten carry 5% to 6%. Material: PBMCs, obtained from a glioma patient whose treatment included an IDH1 peptide vaccine. These receptor sequences come from a man in his forties or fifties with glioma. CDR3s include the opening cysteine and the closing phenylalanine or tryptophan. The D gene is left open where the match is weak. Size tells how often a clone was seen (once, few, many) or the class of an expanded clone, and some rows leave it out.

TRBJ2-7	TRBV7-8	TRBD1	-	TGTGCTACGACAGGGGGGTCCTACGAGCAGTACTTC	CATTGGSYEQYF
TRBJ1-1	TRBV5-1	TRBD1	few	TGCGCCAGCAGCTCGAACCTCAGGGGGGAGAACACTGAAGCTTTCTTT	CASSSNLRGENTEAFF
TRBJ2-7	TRBV28	TRBD1	-	TGTGCCAGCAGTGTCCGGGACAGGCAGTACTTC	CASSVRDRQYF
TRBJ1-2	TRBV21-1	-	-	TGTGCCAGCAGCAACGGAACAGGGGCCCGAGGCTACACCTTC	CASSNGTGARGYTF
TRBJ1-2	TRBV30	-	-	TGTGCCTGGAGTCCACTTAGTGGCTACACCTTC	CAWSPLSGYTF
TRBJ1-2	TRBV10-1	-	few	TGCGCCGGAACACTTCGGACAGCAAACTATGGCTACACCTTC	CAGTLRTANYGYTF
TRBJ2-5	TRBV5-1	-	few	TGCGCCAGCAGCTTGGAACCTTCTGGACTACGCCAAGAGACCCAGTACTTC	CASSLEPSGLRQETQYF
TRBJ1-5	TRBV28	TRBD1	-	TGTGCCAGCAGTTCACCAGGGGGGGGTCTTCATCAGCCCCAGCATTTT	CASSSPGGGLHQPQHF
TRBJ2-3	TRBV27	TRBD2	once	TGTGCCAGCAGTTCGGCTAGCGGGAGCTCAGATACGCAGTATTTT	CASSSASGSSDTQYF
TRBJ2-1	TRBV10-3	TRBD2	-	TGTGCCGTTCAGTCGGCCGGGGGGTCCTACAATGAGCAGTTCTTC	CAVQSAGGSYNEQFF
TRBJ2-5	TRBV29-1	-	-	TGCAGCGTTGGCGAGGGGCAAGAGACCCAGTACTTC	CSVGEGQETQYF
TRBJ1-4	TRBV15	-	-	TGTGCCACCAGCAGGGGACGGGGTAATGAAAAACTGTTTTTT	CATSRGRGNEKLFF
TRBJ2-3	TRBV2	TRBD2	once	TGTGCCAGCAGGATCTCGGTTGCGGGGGCAGATACGCAGTATTTT	CASRISVAGADTQYF